One sample yielded the 13 T cell receptor beta chains listed below, sequenced in a study of blood T cells in healthy people across ages. For the second PCR, which ran for about 6 to 12 cycles, a sample-barcoded 5' primer and a J-beta primer mix were used. One entry per CDR3 protein results from TCRdb running MiXCR on the 5' RACE reads. The sample has around 2 million distinct CDR3 sequences, about 39% seen once; the top ten hold more than 20%. The sample consisted of blood. These receptors were taken from a human donor in good health.

The V call is TRBV11-3, the J call TRBJ2-3; D unclear. The CDR3 loop spans 13 amino acids. V was shortened by 5 bases and J by 2 bases, with 8 bases between the two germline ends. The germline V gene encodes CDR1 SGHNT and CDR2 YENEEA. The CDR3 DNA is TGTGCCAGCAGCCCGGAGACCACAGATACGCAGTATTTT. Amino acids: CASSPETTDTQYF.

This chain links TRBV5-6 with TRBJ2-5, with TRBD1 identical over 8 bases. The CDR3 has 14 residues. V was pared by 1 base and J by 4 bases, with 3 bases of the junction left unmatched. Germline loops: CDR1 SGHDT, CDR2 YYEEEE. This CDR3 is CASSLYRGSETQYF. The CDR3 bases are TGTGCCAGCAGCTTGTACAGGGGGTCAGAGACCCAGTACTTC. Complete variable domain (other parts from reference TRBV5-6 and TRBJ2-5): DAGVTQSPTHLIKTRGQQVTLRCSPKSGHDTVSWYQQALGQGPQFIFQYYEEEERQRGNFPDRFSGHQFPNYSSELNVNALLLGDSALYLCASSLYRGSETQYFGPGTRLLVL.

The rearrangement uses TRBV19 and TRBJ2-5; D gene ambiguous. Germline V gives CDR1 LNHDA, CDR2 SQIVND (reference sequence). Trimming shortened V by 7 bases and J by 0 bases, and 9 bases separated the two germline ends. The CDR3 loop spans 13 amino acids. Written as DNA, the CDR3 is TGTGCCAGTAATGAGAGAAACCAAGAGACCCAGTACTTC. Residues: CASNERNQETQYF.

This clonotype came up a few times. The chain recombines TRBV27 with TRBJ2-1; a weak D match, TRBD2 (5 bases). Germline lookup yields CDR1 MNHEY and CDR2 SMNVEV (reference sequence). This CDR3 comprises 15 residues. V was shortened by 3 bases and J by 6 bases, with 15 bases between the two germline ends. CDR3 sequence (DNA): TGTGCCAGCAGTTTCTTAGGGCTAGCAGGCAATGAGCAGTTCTTC. Residues: CASSFLGLAGNEQFF.

The chain couples TRBV10-3 to TRBJ1-2, with 11 bases that match TRBD1. CDR3 size: 14 residues. The J segment lost 5 bases and the V segment lost 10 bases, leaving 9 bases of the junction unmatched. CDR1 ENHRY and CDR2 SYGVKD come from the germline V gene. The CDR3 DNA is TGTGCCACACTAAGAGGGACAGGGGGATATGGCTACACCTTC. This translates into CATLRGTGGYGYTF.

The rearrangement links TRBV28 to TRBJ2-7, with 11 bases fitting TRBD1. The V and J ends lost 4 bases and 0 bases, in that order; junction bases with no gene match: 8. The CDR3 sequence is 17 residues long. The germline V gene encodes CDR1 MDHEN and CDR2 SYDVKM. Written as DNA, the CDR3 is TGTGCCAGCAGTTCCCTGGACAGGGGGCTTGGCTCCTACGAGCAGTACTTC. Translated, it gives CASSSLDRGLGSYEQYF.

The chain joins TRBV7-8 to TRBJ2-3, with D hard to call. V was clipped by 1 base and J by 1 base, with 12 bases between them. This CDR3 comprises 16 residues. CDR1 is SGHVS, CDR2 FQNEAQ, per germline. The CDR3 bases are TGTGCCAGCAGCTTAGATTACGGGCCAGGCACAGATACGCAGTATTTT. Translated: CASSLDYGPGTDTQYF.

This clonotype was counted a few times. The chain carries TRBV20-1 and TRBJ2-1, with 11 bases identical to TRBD1. Losses at the gene ends were 2 bases for V and 6 bases for J; bases not matched to a gene: 6. Germline loops: CDR1 DFQATT, CDR2 SNEGSKA (reference sequence). This CDR3 has 15 amino acids. The CDR3 reads CSARTGTGGFNEQFF. The DNA of the CDR3 is TGCAGTGCTAGAACCGGGACAGGGGGTTTCAATGAGCAGTTCTTC.

In its sample, this clonotype was seen a few times. The chain employs TRBV29-1 and TRBJ1-4, with unresolved D. V shed 7 bases and J shed 0 bases, with 9 bases lying between them. Germline V gives CDR1 SQVTM, CDR2 ANQGSEA. The CDR3 is made up of 13 amino acids. The CDR3 loop reads CSAKDATNEKLFF. DNA for the CDR3: TGCAGCGCAAAAGATGCAACTAATGAAAAACTGTTTTTT.

This clonotype has a count of ten or more. The chain couples TRBV10-3 to TRBJ2-7; no reliable D call. V was trimmed by 5 bases and J by 0 bases, leaving 2 bases between them. The CDR3 is 11 residues long. Germline loops: CDR1 ENHRY, CDR2 SYGVKD. The CDR3, as DNA: TGTGCCATCAGTTCCTCCTACGAGCAGTACTTC. Protein sequence: CAISSSYEQYF.

Concerning this clonotype: At one end, the junction sequence differs from germline, possibly due to a read error. CDR3 nucleotide sequence: TGTGTCATCAGCGAGTCGTCGCCGACACCAACCCAGCATTTT. Encoded protein: CVISESSPTPTQHF. The V call is TRBV10-3, the J call TRBJ1-5; D call uncertain. Per germline, CDR1 ENHRY and CDR2 SYGVKD. The CDR3 totals 14 residues.

The chain links TRBV3-1 to TRBJ1-1; D gene uncertain. CDR1 is LGHDT and CDR2 is YNNKEL in the germline V gene (reference sequence). V was shortened by 1 base and J by 0 bases, with 6 bases between the two germline ends. The CDR3 runs 14 residues. CDR3 bases: TGTGCCAGCAGCCAAGGAGCCATGAACACTGAAGCTTTCTTT. Translated, it gives CASSQGAMNTEAFF. The whole variable domain, filled in from reference TRBV3-1 and TRBJ1-1, reads DTAVSQTPKYLVTQMGNDKSIKCEQNLGHDTMYWYKQDSKKFLKIMFSYNNKELIINETVPNRFSPKSPDKAHLNLHINSLELGDSAVYFCASSQGAMNTEAFFGQGTRLTVV.

This chain uses TRBV4-3 with TRBJ2-1; tentatively, D is TRBD2 (6 bases). The CDR3 length is 16 residues. V was clipped by 2 bases and J by 8 bases, with 19 bases between them. Germline V gene lookup returns CDR1 LGHNA and CDR2 YSLEER. CDR3 in amino acids: CASSQLPGTRIDEQFF. The CDR3 region has the DNA TGCGCCAGCAGCCAACTACCCGGGACTCGTATCGATGAGCAGTTCTTC.